This section outlines one T cell receptor beta chain sequence together with its context. From germline, CDR1 is SGHAT and CDR2 FQNNGV. The CDR3 loop spans 14 amino acids. Trimming took off 1 base at V and 4 bases at J, with 11 bases between the two ends. The data are from a study of blood T cell repertoires in COVID-19. TCRdb's table, derived via immunoSEQ multiplex PCR, lists solely in-frame clones and lacks some. There are roughly 50,000 clones in the sample; more than 70% occur only once, and roughly 12% lies in the top ten. This rearrangement joins TRBV11-2 to TRBJ2-7; D is undetermined. This clonotype originated in a man between 70 and 80 years old with active COVID-19. Sequences were obtained from peripheral blood. CDR3 residues: CASSLAPLQYEQYF. The CDR3 bases are TGTGCCAGCAGCTTAGCCCCCCTACAGTACGAGCAGTACTTC.